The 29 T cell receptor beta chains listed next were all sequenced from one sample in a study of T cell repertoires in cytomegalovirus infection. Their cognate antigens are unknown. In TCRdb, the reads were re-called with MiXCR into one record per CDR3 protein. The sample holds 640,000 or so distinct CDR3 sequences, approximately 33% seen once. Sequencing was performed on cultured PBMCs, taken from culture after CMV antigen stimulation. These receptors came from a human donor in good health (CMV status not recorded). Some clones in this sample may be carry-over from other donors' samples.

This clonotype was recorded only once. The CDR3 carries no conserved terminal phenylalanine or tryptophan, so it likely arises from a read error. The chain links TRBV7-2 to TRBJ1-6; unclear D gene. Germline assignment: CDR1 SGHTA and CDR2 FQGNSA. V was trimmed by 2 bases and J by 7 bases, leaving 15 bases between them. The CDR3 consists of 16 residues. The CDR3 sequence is CASSLKPPQRNSPLHC. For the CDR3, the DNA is TGTGCCAGCAGCTTAAAGCCACCCCAACGGAATTCACCCCTCCACTGT.

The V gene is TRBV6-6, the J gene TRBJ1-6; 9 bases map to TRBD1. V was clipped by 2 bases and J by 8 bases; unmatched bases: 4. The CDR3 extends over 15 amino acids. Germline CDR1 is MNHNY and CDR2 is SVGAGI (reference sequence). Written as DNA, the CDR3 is TGTGCCAGCAGTTACGGGACAGGGTTTGATTCACCCCTCCACTTT. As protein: CASSYGTGFDSPLHF.

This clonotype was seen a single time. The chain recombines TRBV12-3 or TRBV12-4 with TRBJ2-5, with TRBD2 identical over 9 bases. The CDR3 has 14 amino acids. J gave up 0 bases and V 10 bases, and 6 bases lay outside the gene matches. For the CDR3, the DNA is TGTGCCATTGGGGCGGGAGGGTACCAAGAGACCCAGTACTTC. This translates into CAIGAGGYQETQYF.

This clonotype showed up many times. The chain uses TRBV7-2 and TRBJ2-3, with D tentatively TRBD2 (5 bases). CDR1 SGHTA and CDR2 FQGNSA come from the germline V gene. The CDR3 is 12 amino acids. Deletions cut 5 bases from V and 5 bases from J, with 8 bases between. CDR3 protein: CASSGLLDTQYF. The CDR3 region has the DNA TGTGCCAGCAGCGGACTGCTAGATACGCAGTATTTT. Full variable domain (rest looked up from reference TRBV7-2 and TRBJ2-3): GAGVSQSPSNKVTEKGKDVELRCDPISGHTALYWYRQSLGQGLEFLIYFQGNSAPDKSGLPSDRFSAERTGGSVSTLTIQRTQQEDSAVYLCASSGLLDTQYFGPGTRLTVL.

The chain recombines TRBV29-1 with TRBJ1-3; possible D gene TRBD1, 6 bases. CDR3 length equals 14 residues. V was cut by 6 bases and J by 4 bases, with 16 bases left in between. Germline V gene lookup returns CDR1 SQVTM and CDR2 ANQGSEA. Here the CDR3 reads CSVLLWGQGNTIYF. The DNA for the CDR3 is TGCAGCGTACTCTTGTGGGGGCAAGGAAACACCATATATTTT.

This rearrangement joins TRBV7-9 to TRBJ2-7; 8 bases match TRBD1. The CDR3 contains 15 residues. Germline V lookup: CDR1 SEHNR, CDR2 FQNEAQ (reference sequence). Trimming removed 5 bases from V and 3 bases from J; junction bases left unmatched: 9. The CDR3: CASSLTGALVYEQYF. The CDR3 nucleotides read TGTGCCAGCAGCCTGACAGGGGCCCTCGTCTACGAGCAGTACTTC.

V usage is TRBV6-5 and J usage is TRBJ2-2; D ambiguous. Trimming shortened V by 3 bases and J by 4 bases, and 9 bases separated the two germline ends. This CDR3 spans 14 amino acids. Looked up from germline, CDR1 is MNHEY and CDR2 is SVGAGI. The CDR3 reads CASSYSRSTGELFF. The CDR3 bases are TGTGCCAGCAGTTATTCCCGTAGCACCGGGGAGCTGTTTTTT.

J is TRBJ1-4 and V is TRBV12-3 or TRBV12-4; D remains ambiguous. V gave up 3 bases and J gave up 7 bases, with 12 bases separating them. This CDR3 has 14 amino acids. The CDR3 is CASSLIRTGEKLFF. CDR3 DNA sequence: TGTGCCAGCAGTTTGATCCGTACGGGTGAAAAACTGTTTTTT.

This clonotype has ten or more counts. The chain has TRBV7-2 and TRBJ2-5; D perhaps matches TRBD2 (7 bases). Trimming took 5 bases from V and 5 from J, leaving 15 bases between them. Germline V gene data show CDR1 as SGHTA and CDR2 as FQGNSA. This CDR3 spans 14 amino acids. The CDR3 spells CASSPGGPRETQYF. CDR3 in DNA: TGTGCCAGCAGCCCGGGGGGCCCAAGGGAGACCCAGTACTTC.

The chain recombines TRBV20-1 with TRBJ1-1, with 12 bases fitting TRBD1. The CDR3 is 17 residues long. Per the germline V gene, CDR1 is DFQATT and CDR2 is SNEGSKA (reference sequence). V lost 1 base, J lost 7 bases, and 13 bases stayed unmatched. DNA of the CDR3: TGCAGTGCTAGAGCAGGTGTCCGGGACAGGGGGCTTGTTGAAGCTTTCTTT. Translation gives CSARAGVRDRGLVEAFF.

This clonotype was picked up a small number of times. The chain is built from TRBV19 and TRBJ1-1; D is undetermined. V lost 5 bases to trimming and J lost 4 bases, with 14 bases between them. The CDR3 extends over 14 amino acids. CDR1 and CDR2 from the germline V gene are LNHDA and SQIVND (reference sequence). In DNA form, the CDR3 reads TGTGCCAGTAGTGTGTGGGGTTCTGGCACTGAAGCTTTCTTT. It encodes CASSVWGSGTEAFF.

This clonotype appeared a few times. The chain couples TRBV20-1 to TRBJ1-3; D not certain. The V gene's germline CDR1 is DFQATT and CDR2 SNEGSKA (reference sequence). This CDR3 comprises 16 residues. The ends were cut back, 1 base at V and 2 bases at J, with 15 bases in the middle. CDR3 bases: TGCAGTGCTAGAGGGTCTTCGCCGAGCGCTGGAAACACCATATATTTT. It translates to CSARGSSPSAGNTIYF.

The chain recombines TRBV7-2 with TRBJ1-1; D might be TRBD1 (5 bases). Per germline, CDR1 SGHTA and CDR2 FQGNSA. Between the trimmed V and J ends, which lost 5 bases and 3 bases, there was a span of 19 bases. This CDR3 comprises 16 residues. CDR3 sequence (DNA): TGTGCCAGCAGCCCCAGCGGCGGGACGGTGTACACTGAAGCTTTCTTT. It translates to CASSPSGGTVYTEAFF.

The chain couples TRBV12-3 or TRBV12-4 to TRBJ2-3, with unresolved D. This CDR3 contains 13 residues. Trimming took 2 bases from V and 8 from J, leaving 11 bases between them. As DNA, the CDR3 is TGTGCCAGCAGTTTAACCGCTATAGGTACGCAGTATTTT. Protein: CASSLTAIGTQYF.

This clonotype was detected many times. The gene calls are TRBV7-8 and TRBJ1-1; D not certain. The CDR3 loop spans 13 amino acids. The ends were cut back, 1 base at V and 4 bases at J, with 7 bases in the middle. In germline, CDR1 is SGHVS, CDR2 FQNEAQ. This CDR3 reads CASSLGEGTEAFF. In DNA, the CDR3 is TGTGCCAGCAGCTTAGGGGAAGGCACTGAAGCTTTCTTT.

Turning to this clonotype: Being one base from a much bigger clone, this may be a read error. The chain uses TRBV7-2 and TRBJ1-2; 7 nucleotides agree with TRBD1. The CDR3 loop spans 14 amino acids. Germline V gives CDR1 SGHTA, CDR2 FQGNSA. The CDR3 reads CASSFLTGNYGYIF. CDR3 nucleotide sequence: TGTGCCAGCAGCTTCTTGACAGGGAACTATGGCTACATCTTC.

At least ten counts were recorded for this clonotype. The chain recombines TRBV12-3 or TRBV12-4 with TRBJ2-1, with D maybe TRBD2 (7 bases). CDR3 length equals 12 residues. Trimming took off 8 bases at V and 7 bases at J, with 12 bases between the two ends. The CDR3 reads CASSEGGNEQFF. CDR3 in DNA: TGTGCCAGCTCGGAGGGGGGGAATGAGCAGTTCTTC.

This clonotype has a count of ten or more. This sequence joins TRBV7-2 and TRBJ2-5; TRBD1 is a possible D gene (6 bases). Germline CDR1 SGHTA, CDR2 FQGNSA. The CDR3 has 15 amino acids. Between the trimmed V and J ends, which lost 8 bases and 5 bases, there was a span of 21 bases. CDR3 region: CASAKQGLSLETQYF. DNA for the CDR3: TGTGCCAGCGCAAAACAGGGATTGAGTTTGGAGACCCAGTACTTC.

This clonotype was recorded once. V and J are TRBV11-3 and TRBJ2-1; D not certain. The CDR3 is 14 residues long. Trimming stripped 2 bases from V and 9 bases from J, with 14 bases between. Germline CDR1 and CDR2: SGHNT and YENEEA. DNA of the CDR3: TGTGCCAGCAGCTTAACCGTCAGTCCAAGTGAGCAGTTCTTC. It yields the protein CASSLTVSPSEQFF.

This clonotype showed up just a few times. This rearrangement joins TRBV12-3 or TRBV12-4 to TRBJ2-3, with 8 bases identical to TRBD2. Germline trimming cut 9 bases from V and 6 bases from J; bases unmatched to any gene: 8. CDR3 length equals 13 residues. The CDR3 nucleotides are TGTGCCAGTAAGTTGGCGGGAGGTGATACGCAGTATTTT. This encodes CASKLAGGDTQYF.

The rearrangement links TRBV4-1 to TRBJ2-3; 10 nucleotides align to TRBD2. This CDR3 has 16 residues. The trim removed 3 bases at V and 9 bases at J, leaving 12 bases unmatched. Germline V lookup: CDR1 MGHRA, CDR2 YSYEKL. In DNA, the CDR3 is TGCGCCAGCAGCCACACTAGCGGGGCCATAGTCCGGACGCAGTATTTT. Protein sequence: CASSHTSGAIVRTQYF.

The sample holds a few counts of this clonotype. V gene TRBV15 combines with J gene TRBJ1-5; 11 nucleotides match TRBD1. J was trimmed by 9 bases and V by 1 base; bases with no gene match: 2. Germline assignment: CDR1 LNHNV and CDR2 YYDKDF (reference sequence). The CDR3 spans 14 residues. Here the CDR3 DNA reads TGTGCCACCAGCAGAGGGGACAGGGGGGGGCCCCAGCATTTT. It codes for CATSRGDRGGPQHF. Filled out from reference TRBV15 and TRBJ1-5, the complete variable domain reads DAMVIQNPRYQVTQFGKPVTLSCSQTLNHNVMYWYQQKSSQAPKLLFHYYDKDFNNEADTPDNFQSRRPNTSFCFLDIRSPGLGDTAMYLCATSRGDRGGPQHFGDGTRLSIL.

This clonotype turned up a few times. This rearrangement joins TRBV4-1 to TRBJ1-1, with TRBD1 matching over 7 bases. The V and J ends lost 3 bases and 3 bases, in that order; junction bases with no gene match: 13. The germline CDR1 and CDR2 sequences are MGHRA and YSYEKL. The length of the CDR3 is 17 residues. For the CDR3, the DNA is TGCGCCAGCAGCCAGGTTGTTTCCAGGGGGACGCACACTGAAGCTTTCTTT. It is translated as CASSQVVSRGTHTEAFF.

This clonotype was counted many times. CDR3 nucleotides: TGTGCCAGCAAGGGGTCTGGGGCCAACGTCCTGACTTTC. The encoded protein is CASKGSGANVLTF. This rearrangement joins TRBV2 to TRBJ2-6; a possible D gene is TRBD1 (5 bases). Between the trimmed V and J ends, which lost 7 bases and 1 base, there was a span of 5 bases. The CDR3 loop spans 13 amino acids. The germline V gene encodes CDR1 SNHLY and CDR2 FYNNEI.

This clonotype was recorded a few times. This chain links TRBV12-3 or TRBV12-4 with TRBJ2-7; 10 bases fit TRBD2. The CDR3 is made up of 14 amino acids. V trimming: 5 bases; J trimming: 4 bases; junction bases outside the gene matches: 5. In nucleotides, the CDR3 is TGTGCCAGCAGTCCAGCGGGAGGGCTTTACGAGCAGTACTTC. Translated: CASSPAGGLYEQYF.

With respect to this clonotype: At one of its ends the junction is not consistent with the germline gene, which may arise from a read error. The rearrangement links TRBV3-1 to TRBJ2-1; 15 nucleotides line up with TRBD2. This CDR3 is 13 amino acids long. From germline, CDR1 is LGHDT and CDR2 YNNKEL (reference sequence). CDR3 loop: CASSQGGLAGGQF. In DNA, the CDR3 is TGTGCCAGCAGCCAAGGGGGACTAGCGGGGGGCCAGTTC.

This chain's CDR3 is CASSLGPGGGVNTEAFF. The CDR3 DNA is TGTGCCAGCAGCTTAGGCCCCGGGGGAGGGGTGAACACTGAAGCTTTCTTT. The chain joins TRBV7-8 to TRBJ1-1, with a weak D call TRBD1 (5 bases). There are 17 residues in the CDR3. V was pared by 1 base and J by 0 bases, with 15 bases between. Looked up from germline, CDR1 is SGHVS and CDR2 is FQNEAQ. Based on the CDR3 plus reference TRBV7-8 and TRBJ1-1, the full variable domain is GAGVSQSPRYKVAKRGQDVALRCDPISGHVSLFWYQQALGQGPEFLTYFQNEAQLDKSGLPSDRFFAERPEGSVSTLKIQRTQQEDSAVYLCASSLGPGGGVNTEAFFGQGTRLTVV.

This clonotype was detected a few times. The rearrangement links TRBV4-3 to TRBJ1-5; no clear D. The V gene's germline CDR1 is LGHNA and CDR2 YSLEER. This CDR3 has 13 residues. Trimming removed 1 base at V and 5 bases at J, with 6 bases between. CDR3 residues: CASSQAVDQPQHF. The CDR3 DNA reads TGCGCCAGCAGCCAAGCAGTAGATCAGCCCCAGCATTTT.

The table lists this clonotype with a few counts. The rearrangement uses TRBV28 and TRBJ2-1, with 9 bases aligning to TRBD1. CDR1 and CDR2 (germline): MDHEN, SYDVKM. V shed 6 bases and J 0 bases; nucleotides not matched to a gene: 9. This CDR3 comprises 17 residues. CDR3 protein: CASSRTGAHPSYNEQFF. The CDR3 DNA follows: TGTGCCAGCAGCCGGACAGGGGCCCACCCCTCCTACAATGAGCAGTTCTTC.